Listed below are T cell receptor beta chains from one sample, sequenced in a study of monozygotic twins with cystic fibrosis. The data were produced by immunoSEQ multiplex PCR, yet TCRdb's version contains in-frame clones alone and is incomplete. The profile shows 20,000 to 25,000 clones, less than 98% of them singletons. The sequencing sample was made of blood. These receptors were taken from a girl aged 10 to 17 with cystic fibrosis. The CDR3 runs from the conserved cysteine through the conserved F or W.

TRBV27	16	TRBJ2-3	CASSLDRGMVSDTQYF
TRBV29-1	14	TRBJ1-4	CSVESGQGVEKLFF
TRBV7-9	14	TRBJ1-5	CASSSSGSNQPQHF
TRBV29-1	16	TRBJ2-4	CSVAGLAGGTKNIQYF
TRBV6-5	15	TRBJ1-4	CASSYSIGDRKKLFF
TRBV5-1	15	TRBJ2-3	CASSLAGGSTDTQYF
TRBV4-1	16	TRBJ1-1	CASSLGRGRGYTEAFF
TRBV5-1	12	TRBJ2-3	CASSRTPDTQYF
TRBV28	12	TRBJ2-7	CASQGRFHEQYF
TRBV4-3	15	TRBJ1-2	CASSQDRRTAYGYTF
TRBV28	12	TRBJ2-7	CASGYTVREQYF
TRBV5-6	16	TRBJ1-5	CASSFGGVYSNQPQHF
TRBV5-7	13	TRBJ1-5	CASSRGGDQPQHF
TRBV7-9	12	TRBJ1-1	CASGMGDTEAFF
TRBV19	17	TRBJ2-6	CASSDSVRRSGANVLTF
TRBV11-2	16	TRBJ2-5	CASSLGVGRLQETQYF
TRBV29-1	14	TRBJ1-1	CSVEKRLANTEAFF
TRBV19	16	TRBJ2-5	CASSSSGLRRGETQYF
TRBV19	15	TRBJ1-1	CASSLTGRLNTEAFF
TRBV28	17	TRBJ2-1	CASSPSRLAGGPNEQFF
TRBV6-1	15	TRBJ1-2	CASKLGPTDPYGYTF
TRBV19	15	TRBJ2-2	CASKEEGKNTGELFF
TRBV4-3	17	TRBJ2-3	CASSQDPQGPFGDTQYF
TRBV6-5	15	TRBJ2-1	CASSTTSGRVNEQFF
TRBV6-6	14	TRBJ2-1	CASSRTRVSYEQFF
TRBV5-1	15	TRBJ2-2	CASSHPGHLDGELFF
TRBV11-2	16	TRBJ2-3	CASSARTSGSPDTQYF
TRBV2	18	TRBJ2-7	CASSVQRASGRSAYEQYF
TRBV9	15	TRBJ1-1	CASSVGGGVHTEAFF
TRBV10-3	16	TRBJ1-1	CAISEFQALGGTEAFF
TRBV2	17	TRBJ2-7	CASSEGGLAGSSYEQYF
TRBV29-1	13	TRBJ1-1	CSVGGRMNTEAFF
TRBV4-3	14	TRBJ2-7	CASSQDRAAYEQYF
TRBV30	12	TRBJ1-1	CASKRGNTEAFF
TRBV7-6	13	TRBJ2-7	CASSVGTATEQYF
TRBV7-6	15	TRBJ2-5	CASSPPPGGFETQYF
TRBV5-1	16	TRBJ2-3	CASSLAAGGPEDTQYF
TRBV7-9	16	TRBJ1-4	CASSSTTGGWNEKLFF
TRBV19	13	TRBJ1-1	CASSPPPWTEAFF
TRBV11-3	16	TRBJ1-5	CASSLGAGAPNQPQHF
TRBV18	13	TRBJ1-2	CASSPRGNYGYTF